The 14 T cell receptor beta chains given below trace back to one sample, sequenced in a study of sequential checkpoint blockade in melanoma. Treatment defined: randomized to nivolumab then ipilimumab (arm A) or the reverse (arm B). The method was immunoSEQ multiplex PCR; TCRdb's version includes in-frame clones alone and lacks a portion of them. The table shows 5,000 or so clones, with approximately 24% occurring only once. Sample: tumor tissue (inferred from file names), taken from a patient given nivolumab and ipilimumab in sequence. The receptors here all came from a human donor with melanoma.

V is TRBV18 and J is TRBJ2-2; TRBD2 agrees at 7 bases. With V trimmed by 2 bases and J by 2 bases, 5 bases remained unmatched. CDR1 and CDR2 from the germline V gene are KGHSH and LQKENI. The length of the CDR3 is 16 residues. The CDR3 loop reads CASSPTPGGNTGELFF. Written as DNA, the CDR3 is TGTGCCAGCTCACCAACCCCGGGGGGTAACACCGGGGAGCTGTTTTTT.

The sample holds many counts of this clone. The chain recombines TRBV4-1 with TRBJ1-5, with a possible D match to TRBD1 (6 bases). This CDR3 is built from 15 residues. V lost 0 bases to trimming and J lost 7 bases, with 13 bases between them. Germline V CDR1 and CDR2: MGHRA, YSYEKL. The CDR3 sequence: CASSQEGGGLQPQHF. CDR3 nucleotide sequence: TGCGCCAGCAGCCAAGAAGGGGGGGGGTTGCAGCCCCAGCATTTT.

In its sample, this clone is medium-sized. The chain joins TRBV11-3 to TRBJ1-1, with D perhaps matching TRBD1 (6 bases). This CDR3 is 15 amino acids long. V shed 2 bases and J shed 4 bases, with 14 bases lying between them. The germline V gene encodes CDR1 SGHNT and CDR2 YENEEA. Written as DNA, the CDR3 is TGTGCCAGCAGCTTATGGGGGCGCGGCGCCACTGAAGCTTTCTTT. Encoded protein: CASSLWGRGATEAFF.

The J gene is TRBJ2-7, the V gene TRBV19; 10 bases map to TRBD2. The length of the CDR3 is 14 residues. Germline CDR1 and CDR2: LNHDA and SQIVND (reference sequence). J was trimmed by 2 bases and V by 4 bases; bases with no gene match: 2. This chain's CDR3 is CASSTSGGTYEQYF. CDR3 sequence (DNA): TGTGCCAGTAGTACTAGCGGGGGCACCTACGAGCAGTACTTC.

This clone was observed a handful of times. This chain links TRBV18 with TRBJ2-3, with D perhaps TRBD1 (6 bases). V lost 4 bases and J lost 4, with 12 bases in between. The CDR3 has 14 residues. Germline assignment: CDR1 KGHSH and CDR2 LQKENI. The CDR3: CASSRSQGADTQYF. CDR3 sequence (DNA): TGTGCCAGCTCACGATCACAGGGTGCAGATACGCAGTATTTT.

The V and J genes are TRBV29-1 and TRBJ2-1, with 12 bases that match TRBD2. J was trimmed by 10 bases and V by 3 bases; bases with no gene match: 7. Germline V CDR1 and CDR2: SQVTM, ANQGSEA. The CDR3 is 14 residues long. The CDR3: CSVDRLAGAREQFF. DNA for the CDR3: TGCAGCGTTGACCGACTAGCGGGAGCTCGCGAGCAGTTCTTC.

This clone was seen a handful of times. The chain recombines TRBV9 with TRBJ1-3; D is uncertain. V dropped 6 bases and J dropped 3 bases, with 13 bases sitting between them. This CDR3 comprises 14 residues. CDR1 SGDLS and CDR2 YYNGEE come from the germline V gene. CDR3 bases: TGTGCCAGCAATTCAGAAAACGTTGGAAACACCATATATTTT. As protein: CASNSENVGNTIYF.

This clone was counted only a few times. Sequence at one end of the junction differs from germline and may be a read error. The V and J genes are TRBV28 and TRBJ1-2; the D is unclear. Germline CDR1 MDHEN, CDR2 SYDVKM. The CDR3 runs to 14 residues. CDR3 sequence (DNA): TGTGCCAGCAGTTTAAATTTTGGGGTTGGCTTTTTTTCATTC. Translating it yields CASSLNFGVGFFSF.

The gene calls are TRBV11-3 and TRBJ2-7, with unresolved D. The CDR3 consists of 15 residues. Looked up from germline, CDR1 is SGHNT and CDR2 is YENEEA. Deletions cut 2 bases from V and 2 bases from J, with 13 bases between. DNA for the CDR3: TGTGCCAGCAGCTTACTAGTATCAGCGCCCTACGAGCAGTACTTC. Amino acids: CASSLLVSAPYEQYF.

This clone was counted between two and nine times. The chain couples TRBV6-8 to TRBJ1-2; unclear D gene. This CDR3 has 15 amino acids. V was cut by 2 bases and J by 3 bases, with 13 bases left in between. Germline V CDR1 and CDR2: MNHGY, SAAAGT. DNA of the CDR3: TGTGCCAGCAGTTACCCCCAAGGAGGATACTATGGCTACACCTTC. Translated: CASSYPQGGYYGYTF.

This clone was observed many times. A junction boundary mismatches the germline segment, possibly from a read error. This chain uses TRBV6-8 with TRBJ2-7; 8 bases match TRBD2. There are 16 residues in the CDR3. The germline V gene encodes CDR1 MNHGY and CDR2 SAAAGT. The CDR3 protein is CAISSLAGSRAYEQYF. The CDR3 nucleotides read TGTGCCATCAGTTCGCTAGCGGGCTCTCGGGCCTACGAGCAGTACTTC.

The J gene is TRBJ2-2, the V gene TRBV11-3; no reliable D call. This CDR3 region has 14 residues. Between the trimmed V and J ends, which lost 3 bases and 0 bases, there was a span of 5 bases. CDR1 and CDR2 from the germline V gene are SGHNT and YENEEA. The CDR3 nucleotides are TGTGCCAGCAGCTTCGACCCGAACACCGGGGAGCTGTTTTTT. Translation gives CASSFDPNTGELFF. Together with reference TRBV11-3 and TRBJ2-2, the CDR3 gives the full variable domain: EAGVVQSPRYKIIEKKQPVAFWCNPISGHNTLYWYLQNLGQGPELLIRYENEEAVDDSQLPKDRFSAERLKGVDSTLKIQPAELGDSAVYLCASSFDPNTGELFFGEGSRLTVL.

The rearrangement joins TRBV19 to TRBJ1-6, with TRBD1 matching 10 bases. V was pared by 8 bases and J by 3 bases, with 1 base of the junction left unmatched. Germline V CDR1 and CDR2: LNHDA, SQIVND (reference sequence). The CDR3 is 14 residues long. The chain's CDR3 is CASRTGGYNSPLHF. The DNA for the CDR3 is TGTGCCAGTCGGACAGGGGGCTATAATTCACCCCTCCACTTT. The variable domain in full, completed from reference TRBV19 and TRBJ1-6, reads DGGITQSPKYLFRKEGQNVTLSCEQNLNHDAMYWYRQDPGQGLRLIYYSQIVNDFQKGDIAEGYSVSREKKESFPLTVTSAQKNPTAFYLCASRTGGYNSPLHFGNGTRLTVT.

This clone was counted ten times or more. This sequence joins TRBV11-3 and TRBJ2-3, with a tentative D call TRBD2 (6 bases). The CDR3 is 15 residues long. Trimming cost V 3 bases and J 1 base, with 11 bases left between them. Germline V gene sequence: CDR1 SGHNT, CDR2 YENEEA. The CDR3 region has the DNA TGTGCCAGCAGCTTGGATTCGGGGGGCACAGATACGCAGTATTTT. The encoded protein is CASSLDSGGTDTQYF.